This T cell receptor (beta chain) was sequenced for a study of blood T cell repertoires in COVID-19. Study at large: From T cells, B-cell-depleted T cells, or PBMCs came the material, which was cDNA or gDNA.

This CDR3 region has 14 residues. Looked up from germline, CDR1 is SGHNT and CDR2 is YENEEA. The junction had 7 bases not matched to a gene; V was cut back by 5 bases and J by 7 bases. The protocol was immunoSEQ multiplex PCR, while the TCRdb copy is restricted to in-frame clones and leaves out a portion. The sample lists 250,000 or so clones, about 80% occurring once. The specimen sequenced was peripheral blood. The origin of this receptor is a woman older than 75 with acute or convalescent COVID-19. The rearrangement links TRBV11-3 to TRBJ2-1; 8 bases align to TRBD1. In DNA form, the CDR3 reads TGTGCCAGCAGCAGTGACAGGGGAGGAAATGAGCAGTTCTTC. It translates to CASSSDRGGNEQFF.